This paragraph covers one T cell receptor beta chain sequence. The antigen remains unidentified. This specimen comes from a study of PD-1 blockade in classical Hodgkin lymphoma. The table came from immunoSEQ multiplex PCR; TCRdb's copy has only in-frame clones and leaves some out. The sample has about 5,000 clones, roughly nine tenths seen once. Germline V gene data show CDR1 as MNHEY and CDR2 as SVGAGI. The CDR3 covers 14 residues. The ends were cut back, 6 bases at V and 6 bases at J, with 18 bases in the middle. The time point is: newly diagnosed, previously untreated cHL patient sample. Thawed PBMCs were subjected to magnetic negative selection, which yielded isolated CD8+ T cells. Acting as the comparison were PBMCs from newly diagnosed, untreated classical Hodgkin lymphoma. Findings and limits, study-wide: Repertoire differences have undefined causes, possibly disease activity or prior therapy. Before treatment, TCR diversity in newly diagnosed patients was reportedly lower than in healthy donors.

The source material was CD8+ T cells from blood. The J gene is TRBJ2-7, the V gene TRBV6-5; perhaps D is TRBD1 or TRBD2 (6 bases each). This TCR was recovered from a human donor with classical Hodgkin lymphoma. The CDR3 loop is CASRARGLSVEQYF. Written as DNA, the CDR3 is TGTGCCAGCAGGGCCCGGGGGCTTAGCGTCGAGCAGTACTTC.